This is a list of T cell receptor beta chains from one sample in a study of cytomegalovirus exposure and HLA in healthy donors. Some clones are missing from TCRdb's copy, which holds only in-frame ones; the method was immunoSEQ multiplex PCR. The sample lists over 150,000 clones; approximately 80% were seen once. Material: PBMCs. These receptors originate from a boy aged 2 to 10 in good health and CMV-seronegative. Both conserved end residues are part of each CDR3. D genes are given only for firm matches. Only some rows state a clone size, as once, few, many or a class for expanded clones.

D gene | J gene | clone size | V gene | CDR3 protein | CDR3 DNA
NA | TRBJ1-1 | NA | TRBV5-1 | CASSLARDKEAFF | TGCGCCAGCAGCTTGGCCCGGGACAAAGAAGCTTTCTTT
TRBD1 | TRBJ2-6 | NA | TRBV19 | CASTGTGISGANVLTF | TGTGCCAGTACCGGGACAGGGATCTCTGGGGCCAACGTCCTGACTTTC
NA | TRBJ2-7 | NA | TRBV6-1 | CASSALRGRGVDEQYF | TGTGCCAGCAGTGCCCTCAGGGGCAGGGGCGTGGACGAGCAGTACTTC
NA | TRBJ2-7 | once | TRBV30 | CAWSGRTYEQYF | TGTGCCTGGAGTGGCAGGACCTACGAGCAGTACTTC
NA | TRBJ2-3 | NA | TRBV19 | CASSLQGPPSTDTQYF | TGTGCCAGTAGTTTACAGGGACCTCCTAGCACAGATACGCAGTATTTT
NA | TRBJ1-4 | few | TRBV25-1 | CASSEFGGQSEKLFF | TGTGCCAGCAGTGAATTCGGGGGGCAAAGTGAAAAACTGTTTTTT
TRBD2 | TRBJ2-1 | NA | TRBV19 | CASTVTSGSSYNEQFF | TGTGCCAGTACCGTGACTAGCGGTAGCTCCTACAATGAGCAGTTCTTC
NA | TRBJ2-3 | NA | TRBV6-6 | CASTPPGRDTDTQYF | TGTGCCAGCACCCCCCCAGGGCGAGACACAGATACGCAGTATTTT
NA | TRBJ1-2 | few | TRBV14 | CASSHRGENYGYTF | TGTGCCAGCAGCCACAGGGGTGAAAACTATGGCTACACCTTC
TRBD1 | TRBJ2-7 | NA | TRBV19 | CASSAHRGAFYEQYF | TGTGCCAGTAGTGCTCACAGGGGAGCCTTTTACGAGCAGTACTTC
NA | TRBJ2-7 | NA | TRBV9 | CASSVGRNEEHSYEQYF | TGTGCCAGCAGCGTAGGCCGTAATGAGGAGCACTCCTACGAGCAGTACTTC
TRBD1 | TRBJ2-5 | NA | TRBV19 | CASSAQGVGETQYF | TGTGCCAGTAGTGCTCAGGGGGTAGGGGAGACCCAGTACTTC
TRBD1 | TRBJ2-4 | NA | TRBV28 | CASSRDRIAKNIQYF | TGTGCCAGCAGTCGGGACAGAATAGCCAAAAACATTCAGTACTTC
TRBD1 | TRBJ1-1 | once | TRBV4-2 | CASSPSEGDSTEAFF | TGTGCCAGCAGCCCTTCCGAGGGGGACAGCACTGAAGCTTTCTTT
TRBD2 | TRBJ2-7 | few | TRBV9 | CASSKGLADYEQYF | TGTGCCAGCAGCAAGGGACTAGCGGACTACGAGCAGTACTTC
TRBD2 | TRBJ2-1 | once | TRBV6-6 | CASRTSGRETNEQFF | TGTGCCAGCAGAACTAGCGGGAGAGAGACAAATGAGCAGTTCTTC
TRBD2 | TRBJ2-5 | NA | TRBV10-3 | CAISESIGGDPQETQYF | TGTGCCATCAGTGAGTCGATCGGGGGGGACCCCCAAGAGACCCAGTACTTC
TRBD2 | TRBJ2-5 | NA | TRBV9 | CASSSGGGGLDETQYF | TGTGCCAGCAGCTCGGGAGGCGGGGGGTTGGATGAGACCCAGTACTTC
TRBD1 | TRBJ1-1 | NA | TRBV27 | CASSRARDSVTEAFF | TGTGCCAGCAGCCGGGCCCGGGACAGTGTCACTGAAGCTTTCTTT
NA | TRBJ2-1 | NA | TRBV6-1 | CASISGPYEQFF | TGTGCCAGCATCTCAGGGCCCTATGAGCAGTTCTTC
NA | TRBJ2-3 | NA | TRBV9 | CASSVSASGTDTQYF | TGTGCCAGCAGCGTATCGGCTAGCGGCACAGATACGCAGTATTTT
NA | TRBJ2-3 | NA | TRBV9 | CASAPGVTDTQYF | TGTGCCAGCGCGCCAGGGGTGACAGATACGCAGTATTTT
NA | TRBJ2-2 | NA | TRBV7-9 | CASSKLPDREYTGELFF | TGTGCCAGCAGCAAGTTACCGGACAGAGAATACACCGGGGAGCTGTTTTTT
NA | TRBJ1-3 | few | TRBV9 | CASSVGTAGNTIYF | TGTGCCAGCAGCGTAGGAACAGCTGGAAACACCATATATTTT
NA | TRBJ1-2 | NA | TRBV4-3 | CASSQVGGYGYTF | TGCGCCAGCAGCCAAGTAGGAGGCTATGGCTACACCTTC
TRBD2 | TRBJ2-1 | NA | TRBV2 | CASSPGTSNEQFF | TGTGCCAGCAGTCCCGGGACTAGTAATGAGCAGTTCTTC
TRBD1 | TRBJ1-4 | NA | TRBV6-5 | CAAKPGQSDEKLFF | TGTGCCGCGAAACCGGGACAGTCTGATGAAAAACTGTTTTTT
NA | TRBJ1-6 | NA | TRBV4-1 | CASSQDGQFNSPLHF | TGCGCCAGCAGCCAAGATGGGCAGTTTAATTCACCCCTCCACTTT
NA | TRBJ1-1 | NA | TRBV11-3 | CASSLGTTNTEAFF | TGTGCCAGCAGCTTGGGGACAACGAACACTGAAGCTTTCTTT
NA | TRBJ1-1 | NA | TRBV11-1 | CASSLVRKNTEAFF | TGTGCCAGCAGCTTGGTCAGGAAGAACACTGAAGCTTTCTTT
NA | TRBJ2-5 | NA | TRBV7-2 | CASSLSGTAETQYF | TGTGCCAGCAGCCTTAGCGGAACGGCAGAGACCCAGTACTTC
NA | TRBJ1-5 | NA | TRBV2 | CASSEGGQPQHF | TGTGCCAGCAGTGAGGGGGGACAGCCCCAGCATTTT
TRBD1 | TRBJ1-5 | NA | TRBV4-3 | CASSQAYFRGSHQPQHF | TGCGCCAGCAGCCAAGCTTATTTCAGGGGGAGCCATCAGCCCCAGCATTTT
NA | TRBJ1-2 | NA | TRBV29-1 | CSVVPLGGPYGYTF | TGCAGCGTGGTTCCCCTGGGGGGGCCTTATGGCTACACCTTC
TRBD2 | TRBJ2-7 | NA | TRBV11-3 | CASSLVSGRGEQYF | TGTGCCAGCAGCTTAGTTAGCGGGAGAGGGGAGCAGTACTTC
TRBD2 | TRBJ2-5 | NA | TRBV13 | CASSLTSGSLETQYF | TGTGCCAGCAGCTTGACTAGCGGGAGTCTCGAGACCCAGTACTTC
NA | TRBJ2-1 | NA | TRBV30 | CAWSGSYLQGEQFF | TGTGCCTGGAGTGGGAGCTACCTACAGGGTGAGCAGTTCTTC
NA | TRBJ1-2 | NA | TRBV30 | CAWRPGGSEGYGYTF | TGTGCCTGGAGACCGGGGGGCTCTGAGGGGTATGGCTACACCTTC
NA | TRBJ2-5 | NA | TRBV23-1 | CASSIPPLEIQETQYF | TGCGCCAGCAGCATTCCGCCCCTGGAGATACAAGAGACCCAGTACTTC
TRBD2 | TRBJ2-5 | NA | TRBV5-1 | CASSAGGQETQYF | TGCGCCAGCAGCGCGGGAGGCCAAGAGACCCAGTACTTC
TRBD2 | TRBJ2-4 | NA | TRBV2 | CASSVTTLAGGNIQYF | TGTGCCAGCAGTGTAACCACCTTGGCGGGAGGGAACATTCAGTACTTC
NA | TRBJ1-1 | NA | TRBV6-1 | CASSESGGNTEAFF | TGTGCCAGCAGTGAATCAGGTGGGAACACTGAAGCTTTCTTT
TRBD1 | TRBJ1-4 | NA | TRBV19 | CASSRGGSNEKLFF | TGTGCCAGTAGTAGAGGGGGCTCTAATGAAAAACTGTTTTTT
TRBD1 | TRBJ2-1 | NA | TRBV6-4 | CASSPDRAGNEQFF | TGTGCCAGCAGTCCGGACAGGGCGGGGAATGAGCAGTTCTTC